This entry lists 10 T cell receptor beta chains sequenced from one sample in a study of read filtering for tumor transcriptome and immune sequencing. This library used about 400 ng RNA and molecular barcoded adaptors spanning alpha/delta and beta/gamma chains. Each CDR3 protein gets one entry after TCRdb re-called the reads with MiXCR. There are around 38,000 distinct CDR3 sequences in the sample; roughly an eighth occur only once, and 25% to 35% lies in the top ten. Sequencing was done on a sample of a population of CD138-negative cells sorted from bone marrow. Receptor source: a donor aged 40 or older with multiple myeloma.

This clonotype was observed at least ten times. V is TRBV28 and J is TRBJ2-1, with TRBD2 matching 12 bases. Germline V CDR1 and CDR2: MDHEN, SYDVKM. This CDR3 contains 15 residues. With V trimmed by 3 bases and J by 7 bases, 4 bases remained unmatched. CDR3 DNA: TGTGCCAGCAGTTTGACTAGCGGGAGCTGGAATGAGCAGTTCTTC. Protein product: CASSLTSGSWNEQFF.

Ten or more counts support this clonotype. This rearrangement joins TRBV7-9 to TRBJ2-5; the D gene is possibly TRBD1 (6 bases). Germline CDR1 and CDR2: SEHNR and FQNEAQ (reference sequence). V shed 3 bases and J shed 2 bases, with 13 bases lying between them. The CDR3 spans 15 residues. CDR3 in amino acids: CASSFIGQTQETQYF. The CDR3 region has the DNA TGTGCCAGCAGCTTTATAGGACAGACACAAGAGACCCAGTACTTC. Full variable domain (remainder filled in from reference TRBV7-9 and TRBJ2-5): DTGVSQNPRHKITKRGQNVTFRCDPISEHNRLYWYRQTLGQGPEFLTYFQNEAQLEKSRLLSDRFSAERPKGSFSTLEIQRTEQGDSAMYLCASSFIGQTQETQYFGPGTRLLVL.

The sample holds many counts of this clonotype. The chain employs TRBV28 and TRBJ1-5, with D maybe TRBD1 (6 bases). The ends were cut back, 5 bases at V and 1 base at J, with 12 bases in the middle. This CDR3 is built from 15 residues. Germline lookup yields CDR1 MDHEN and CDR2 SYDVKM. CDR3 region: CASSPDSPSNQPQHF. In DNA form, the CDR3 reads TGTGCCAGCAGTCCGGACAGCCCCAGCAATCAGCCCCAGCATTTT.

A word on this clonotype: Just one base apart from a much larger clone, this may be a read error. The chain carries TRBV7-8 and TRBJ1-5; no clear D gene. Germline V gene lookup returns CDR1 SGHVS and CDR2 FQNEAQ. The CDR3 is 14 residues long. The CDR3 reads CVSNRQISNQPQHF. In nucleotides, the CDR3 is TGTGTCAGCAACCGTCAAATAAGCAATCAGCCCCAGCATTTT. Variable domain in full (rest from reference TRBV7-8 and TRBJ1-5): GAGVSQSPRYKVAKRGQDVALRCDPISGHVSLFWYQQALGQGPEFLTYFQNEAQLDKSGLPSDRFFAERPEGSVSTLKIQRTQQEDSAVYLCVSNRQISNQPQHFGDGTRLSIL.

This clonotype showed up many times. The J gene is TRBJ2-3, the V gene TRBV10-3; 9 positions agree with TRBD1. The CDR3 runs to 14 residues. Germline lookup yields CDR1 ENHRY and CDR2 SYGVKD. Losses at the gene ends were 5 bases for V and 7 bases for J; bases not matched to a gene: 7. For the CDR3, the DNA is TGTGCCATCAGTTCCACAGGGGGCAGGAATACGCAGTATTTT. It encodes CAISSTGGRNTQYF.

Ten or more counts support this clonotype. The chain couples TRBV28 to TRBJ2-1; TRBD2 might be the D (6 bases). Trimming removed 8 bases at V and 15 bases at J, with 17 bases between. The length of the CDR3 is 11 residues. Looked up from germline, CDR1 is MDHEN and CDR2 is SYDVKM. The CDR3 bases are TGTGCCAGCGGGAATAGCGGAGGTCGGTTCTTC. Amino acids: CASGNSGGRFF.

The sample holds many counts of this clonotype. The chain is built from TRBV10-3 and TRBJ1-1; D perhaps matches TRBD1 (5 bases). CDR3 size: 14 residues. Germline V gives CDR1 ENHRY, CDR2 SYGVKD. The germline V and J ends were trimmed by 4 bases and 4 bases, with 13 bases remaining between them. CDR3 sequence: CAISVGREGTEAFF. CDR3 sequence (DNA): TGTGCCATCAGTGTGGGCAGGGAAGGCACTGAAGCTTTCTTT.

This clonotype was seen ten or more times. The chain has TRBV28 and TRBJ2-1, with D tentatively TRBD1 or TRBD2 (6 bases each). The CDR3 spans 20 residues. Trimming cost V 2 bases and J 0 bases, with 23 bases left between them. The germline gives CDR1 MDHEN, CDR2 SYDVKM. CDR3: CASSLPDTRGVALSYNEQFF. The CDR3 DNA reads TGTGCCAGCAGTTTACCGGACACAAGGGGGGTAGCTCTCTCCTACAATGAGCAGTTCTTC.

This clonotype was observed many times. This rearrangement joins TRBV28 to TRBJ1-5, with 11 positions matching TRBD1. V was clipped by 6 bases and J by 7 bases; unmatched bases: 8. The CDR3 length is 15 residues. CDR1 and CDR2 (germline): MDHEN, SYDVKM. The CDR3 sequence is CASRAGTGGRQPQHF. DNA for the CDR3: TGTGCCAGCAGGGCCGGGACAGGGGGGCGACAGCCCCAGCATTTT.

This clonotype showed up many times. The gene calls are TRBV29-1 and TRBJ2-7; TRBD2 agrees at 11 bases. Trimming cost V 6 bases and J 2 bases; bases outside gene matches: 6. The CDR3 sequence is 14 residues long. Germline V gene sequence: CDR1 SQVTM, CDR2 ANQGSEA. The CDR3 DNA sequence: TGCAGCGTCCTGGGGACTAGCGGTGCCTACGAGCAGTACTTC. Translating gives CSVLGTSGAYEQYF.